The 14 T cell receptor beta chains in this list originate from one sample, sequenced in a study of blood T cells in healthy people across ages. The second PCR ran about 6 to 12 cycles with a sample-barcoded 5' primer and J-beta primers. TCRdb reprocessed the 5' RACE reads with MiXCR, giving one entry per CDR3 protein. The data show roughly 640,000 distinct CDR3 sequences, with approximately 30% seen just once and 15% to 17% held by the top ten. The sequencing input was blood. The receptors come from a woman older than 75 in good health.

This clonotype appeared many times. This chain connects TRBV20-1 to TRBJ2-3, with unresolved D. This CDR3 is built from 11 residues. CDR1 DFQATT and CDR2 SNEGSKA come from the germline V gene (reference sequence). Trimming removed 3 bases at V and 10 bases at J, with 11 bases between. CDR3 nucleotide sequence: TGCAGTGCTAGGGTCGGACCCTCGCAGTATTTT. Amino acid sequence: CSARVGPSQYF.

In this sample, this clonotype turned up many times. J is TRBJ2-7 and V is TRBV5-4, with 10 nucleotides matching TRBD1. The germline V gene encodes CDR1 SGHNT and CDR2 YYREEE (reference sequence). Trimming removed 4 bases from V and 9 bases from J; junction bases left unmatched: 13. The CDR3 runs to 15 residues. This CDR3 reads CASSRSGTGATGQYF. The CDR3 DNA is TGTGCCAGCAGCCGCTCCGGGACAGGGGCTACGGGGCAGTACTTC.

There are many counts of this clonotype. The rearrangement uses TRBV6-1 and TRBJ2-3, with D perhaps assigned TRBD1 or TRBD2 (5 bases each). In germline, CDR1 is MNHNS, CDR2 SASEGT. The CDR3 runs to 13 residues. V dropped 11 bases and J dropped 7 bases, with 19 bases sitting between them. CDR3 loop: CAGARDALHTQYF. CDR3 in DNA: TGTGCCGGCGCCAGGGACGCTCTACATACGCAGTATTTT.

This clonotype was counted at least ten times. The rearrangement joins TRBV5-6 to TRBJ2-5, with 7 bases that match TRBD1. With V trimmed by 0 bases and J by 11 bases, 10 bases remained unmatched. The germline CDR1 and CDR2 sequences are SGHDT and YYEEEE. The CDR3 sequence is 14 residues long. The CDR3 region has the DNA TGTGCCAGCAGCTTGGGTACGGTTAGGGGACAGCAGTACTTC. Protein product: CASSLGTVRGQQYF.

This clonotype has just a few counts. A much larger clone is a single base away; this may be a read error. The rearrangement joins TRBV20-1 to TRBJ2-1; TRBD2 aligns across 9 bases. The end of the DNA is better explained by TRBJ2-7, so the J call may be wrong. This CDR3 region has 16 residues. Germline V lookup: CDR1 DFQATT, CDR2 SNEGSKA (reference sequence). CDR3 residues: CSASGAGGTSYNEQYF. The CDR3 bases are TGCAGTGCTAGTGGAGCGGGGGGAACCTCCTACAATGAGCAGTACTTC.

This clonotype turned up a few times. The V call is TRBV7-6, the J call TRBJ1-2, with D perhaps matching TRBD1 (6 bases). CDR1 and CDR2 (germline): SGHVS, FNYEAQ. The CDR3 runs 13 residues. V shed 5 bases and J shed 4 bases, with 11 bases lying between them. The CDR3 loop reads CASSPGVPYGYTF. The CDR3 coding sequence is TGTGCCAGCAGCCCAGGGGTACCCTATGGCTACACCTTC.

This chain connects TRBV5-1 to TRBJ2-3; TRBD2 matches 16 bases. The length of the CDR3 is 19 residues. Germline assignment: CDR1 SGHRS and CDR2 YFSETQ. V shed 2 bases, J shed 4 bases, and the junction held 10 bases outside the gene matches. The CDR3 nucleotides read TGCGCCAGCAGCTTAACCGGGACTAGCGGGGGGGCCGGAGCAGATACGCAGTATTTT. Its translation: CASSLTGTSGGAGADTQYF.

The rearrangement uses TRBV29-1 and TRBJ1-1; D is unresolved. The CDR3 consists of 14 residues. CDR1 is SQVTM and CDR2 is ANQGSEA in the germline V gene. Trimming stripped 0 bases from V and 1 base from J, with 9 bases between. The DNA of the CDR3 is TGCAGCGTTGAAGATGGGCGGTCGAACACTGAAGCTTTCTTT. Its translation is CSVEDGRSNTEAFF.

This chain joins TRBV20-1 and TRBJ2-4; TRBD1 matches 8 bases. The DNA end favors TRBJ2-7, so the J call may be wrong. The CDR3 sequence is 15 residues long. Germline V gene sequence: CDR1 DFQATT, CDR2 SNEGSKA (reference sequence). In DNA form, the CDR3 reads TGCAGTGCACTGCAGGGGGCAGTTGGACCCAACGAGCAGTACTTC. Protein sequence: CSALQGAVGPNEQYF.

This clonotype appeared many times. This chain links TRBV12-3 or TRBV12-4 with TRBJ1-2; 10 nucleotides agree with TRBD1. The CDR3 covers 17 residues. V trimming: 6 bases; J trimming: 3 bases; junction bases outside the gene matches: 13. The CDR3 protein is CASREGTGVGADYGYTF. The CDR3 DNA reads TGTGCCAGCAGGGAGGGGACAGGGGTTGGGGCGGACTATGGCTACACCTTC.

The chain joins TRBV5-1 to TRBJ1-1; D is unclear. Germline CDR1 reads SGHRS; CDR2 reads YFSETQ. CDR3 length: 15 amino acids. The germline V and J ends were trimmed by 1 base and 2 bases, with 12 bases remaining between them. The CDR3 region is CASSLISATNTEAFF. The CDR3 DNA reads TGCGCCAGCAGCTTGATCTCAGCCACAAACACTGAAGCTTTCTTT.

This chain joins TRBV20-1 and TRBJ2-7, with 8 bases that match TRBD2. V lost 3 bases, J lost 0 bases, and 7 bases stayed unmatched. Germline CDR1 reads DFQATT; CDR2 reads SNEGSKA (reference sequence). The CDR3 runs 15 residues. CDR3 sequence reads: CSASPSGGASYEQYF. As DNA, the CDR3 is TGCAGTGCTAGTCCAAGCGGGGGCGCCTCCTACGAGCAGTACTTC.

This clonotype appeared many times. V usage is TRBV2 and J usage is TRBJ2-3; 8 nucleotides match TRBD2. This CDR3 is 14 amino acids long. V shed 10 bases, J shed 2 bases, and the junction held 8 bases outside the gene matches. CDR1 is SNHLY, CDR2 FYNNEI, per germline. The CDR3 coding sequence is TGTGCCACCCAAGGACTAGCTATCACAGATACGCAGTATTTT. It translates to CATQGLAITDTQYF.

This clonotype was found many times. The V and J genes are TRBV7-9 and TRBJ2-4; no clear D gene. The CDR3 is made up of 17 amino acids. V was shortened by 5 bases and J by 0 bases, with 17 bases between the two germline ends. In germline, CDR1 is SEHNR, CDR2 FQNEAQ (reference sequence). This CDR3 reads CASSPFEGLGAKNIQYF. The DNA of the CDR3 is TGTGCCAGCAGCCCATTCGAAGGTCTGGGAGCCAAAAACATTCAGTACTTC.